The next 11 T cell receptor beta chains were all read from a single sample in a study of blood T cell repertoires in COVID-19. Clones were read by immunoSEQ multiplex PCR, and TCRdb kept only the in-frame ones, dropping some. Of 150,000 to 200,000 clones listed, nearly 85% are singletons. The specimen sequenced was peripheral blood. These receptors came from a woman aged 25 to 45 with acute or convalescent COVID-19.

This chain links TRBV19 with TRBJ2-5, with 7 nucleotides matching TRBD2. Germline V gives CDR1 LNHDA, CDR2 SQIVND (reference sequence). The CDR3 is made up of 15 amino acids. The junction had 5 bases not matched to a gene; V was cut back by 3 bases and J by 1 base. DNA for the CDR3: TGTGCCAGTAGTATTGGCGGCGGGGGCCAAGAGACCCAGTACTTC. Its translation: CASSIGGGGQETQYF.

This chain links TRBV2 with TRBJ2-7, with 8 bases fitting TRBD1. The CDR3 runs to 15 residues. After removal of 7 bases from V and 3 bases from J, the junction contained 11 bases not matched to a gene. The germline gives CDR1 SNHLY, CDR2 FYNNEI. CDR3 DNA sequence: TGTGCCAGCACCCCCTCCTTGGACAGGGACTACGAGCAGTACTTC. This encodes CASTPSLDRDYEQYF.

This clone has just one count. The chain joins TRBV30 to TRBJ2-2; D remains ambiguous. The CDR3 has 12 amino acids. CDR1 GTSNPN and CDR2 SVGIG come from the germline V gene (reference sequence). Between the trimmed V and J ends, which lost 2 bases and 5 bases, there was a span of 6 bases. The CDR3 reads CAWSSPTGELFF. The CDR3 DNA sequence: TGTGCCTGGAGTTCCCCAACCGGGGAGCTGTTTTTT.

V and J are TRBV7-8 and TRBJ1-2; no clear D gene. The ends were cut back, 1 base at V and 2 bases at J, with 14 bases in the middle. Germline CDR1 SGHVS, CDR2 FQNEAQ. The CDR3 contains 16 residues. The CDR3 sequence: CASSLGGNGWNYGYTF. The CDR3 coding sequence is TGTGCCAGCAGCTTAGGAGGGAACGGCTGGAACTATGGCTACACCTTC.

The chain links TRBV30 to TRBJ1-3; D may be TRBD1 (6 bases). The CDR3 runs to 18 residues. Trimming took off 0 bases at V and 4 bases at J, with 22 bases between the two ends. CDR1 is GTSNPN, CDR2 SVGIG, per germline (reference sequence). The CDR3 nucleotides are TGTGCCTGGAGTGTAAGGGCCCGTTCAGGGGCAGCCGGAAACACCATATATTTT. Translation: CAWSVRARSGAAGNTIYF.

The chain recombines TRBV7-2 with TRBJ1-3; D ambiguous. Germline CDR1 is SGHTA and CDR2 is FQGNSA. Trimming stripped 6 bases from V and 0 bases from J, with 15 bases between. This CDR3 has 16 residues. The CDR3 region has the DNA TGTGCCAGCAGGTTGGGCCGACAAAGCTCTGGAAACACCATATATTTT. This codes for CASRLGRQSSGNTIYF.

The chain employs TRBV27 and TRBJ2-3, with D possibly being TRBD1 (6 bases). The CDR3 is 14 amino acids. V was clipped by 6 bases and J by 6 bases, with 16 bases between them. Germline CDR1 and CDR2: MNHEY and SMNVEV (reference sequence). The CDR3 nucleotides read TGTGCCAGCAGGTCCGTAACAGGGTGGGATACGCAGTATTTT. Translating gives CASRSVTGWDTQYF.

The chain employs TRBV3-1 (or the pseudogene TRBV3-2) and TRBJ1-2; tentatively, D is TRBD1 (5 bases). Germline-derived CDR1 and CDR2 are LGHDT and YNNKEL (reference sequence). Trimming pared 0 bases from V and 6 bases from J, leaving 14 bases between. The CDR3 is made up of 15 amino acids. The chain's CDR3 is CASSQEIRVDHGYTF. The DNA of the CDR3 is TGTGCCAGCAGCCAAGAGATCAGGGTGGACCATGGCTACACCTTC.

This chain links TRBV27 with TRBJ2-1; a possible D gene is TRBD2 (5 bases). This CDR3 has 13 residues. Trimming took off 3 bases at V and 9 bases at J, with 12 bases between the two ends. From germline, CDR1 is MNHEY and CDR2 SMNVEV (reference sequence). The CDR3 sequence is CASSLSSSIEQFF. The CDR3 DNA reads TGTGCCAGCAGTTTGTCTAGCAGCATTGAGCAGTTCTTC.

In regard to this clone: Other DNA sequences from this sample encode an identical CDR3 as well. This chain's CDR3 is CATSDPGQGGTDTQYF. The CDR3 DNA sequence: TGTGCCACCAGTGACCCGGGACAGGGTGGGACAGATACGCAGTATTTT. V and J are TRBV24-1 and TRBJ2-3, with TRBD1 matching over 9 bases. The germline gives CDR1 KGHDR, CDR2 SFDVKD. Trimming at V came to 4 bases and at J to 3 bases, leaving 7 bases not matched to a gene. This CDR3 has 16 amino acids.

This chain connects TRBV19 to TRBJ1-2; D is ambiguous. Germline lookup yields CDR1 LNHDA and CDR2 SQIVND (reference sequence). This CDR3 region has 14 residues. Deletions cut 3 bases from V and 4 bases from J, with 12 bases between. This chain's CDR3 is CASSILQDRYGYTF. The CDR3 DNA sequence: TGTGCCAGTAGTATTCTCCAGGATCGCTATGGCTACACCTTC. The full variable domain, its missing parts supplied by reference TRBV19 and TRBJ1-2, is DGGITQSPKYLFRKEGQNVTLSCEQNLNHDAMYWYRQDPGQGLRLIYYSQIVNDFQKGDIAEGYSVSREKKESFPLTVTSAQKNPTAFYLCASSILQDRYGYTFGSGTRLTVV.